This is a list of T cell receptor beta chains from one sample in a study of T cells in Graves' hyperthyroidism and ophthalmopathy. TCRdb independently ran MiXCR on the multiplex PCR reads; one entry per CDR3 protein. In the table there are 660,000 or so distinct CDR3 sequences, more than 20% of which are singletons. The sample comprised blood. The source of these receptors is a man aged 25-45 years with Graves' ophthalmopathy. Each CDR3 is given with its conserved first and last residue. Only some rows state a clone size, as once, few, many or a class for expanded clones.

j_call clone_size v_call cdr3_aa
TRBJ1-2 NA TRBV6-1 CASSEDRFNYGHTF
TRBJ2-7 many TRBV3-1 CASSQGGAIEQYF
TRBJ2-6 NA TRBV29-1 CSVGARDRPSGANVLTF
TRBJ1-5 few TRBV6-2/TRBV6-3 CASSYGRGGQPQHF
TRBJ2-1 many TRBV28 CASTTGTSGTVYNEQFF
TRBJ1-1 many TRBV5-1 CASSEGLSGTEAFF
TRBJ1-3 few TRBV7-9 CASSALDENTIYF
TRBJ2-3 few TRBV6-2/TRBV6-3 CASSYEGQSRDTQYF
TRBJ2-2 few TRBV2 CATSLAGSTGELFF
TRBJ1-2 NA TRBV5-4 CASSRDGQNYGYTF
TRBJ2-1 few TRBV18 CASSPPAYVQFF
TRBJ2-7 many TRBV20-1 CSARDSGGSYEQYF
TRBJ1-1 few TRBV6-1 CASTSGAYKEAFF
TRBJ1-4 NA TRBV18 CASSPRTGPEELFF
TRBJ2-3 few TRBV7-2 CASTGSPADTQYF
TRBJ1-1 many TRBV20-1 CSARQGAAMNTEAFF
TRBJ2-7 many TRBV6-1 CASSWDRSQYEQYF
TRBJ1-6 NA TRBV9 CASSVVGGPDSPLHF
TRBJ2-7 many TRBV3-1 CASSWGLHVSYEQYF
TRBJ1-5 NA TRBV2 CASSFNSEPQHF
TRBJ2-5 few TRBV3-1 CASSQDRQGPETQYF
TRBJ2-1 NA TRBV12-5 CASGLVRDGRGEQFF
TRBJ2-1 NA TRBV27 CASRTGTGGNEQFF
TRBJ1-5 many TRBV3-1 CASSRGDGQPQHF
TRBJ2-7 once TRBV19 CASSIGAEFSYEQYF
TRBJ1-6 NA TRBV6-1 CASSPEGRSSYNSPLHF
TRBJ2-5 many TRBV6-1 CASREAGQETQYF
TRBJ1-5 many TRBV28 CASRLGWGNQPQHF
TRBJ2-2 NA TRBV9 CASSPPVWRGNTGELFF
TRBJ2-1 NA TRBV5-1 CASSVDQGGRGNEQFF
TRBJ2-3 many TRBV28 CASSPYRGTTDTQYF
TRBJ2-5 NA TRBV7-9 CASSASGTSRQETQYF
TRBJ1-5 many TRBV28 CATGTGNQPQHF
TRBJ2-1 NA TRBV5-1 CASSRDFGTGNNEQFF
TRBJ2-5 NA TRBV5-1 CASSLSGGFGETQYF
TRBJ2-1 many TRBV2 CASSEKAELYNEQFF
TRBJ1-2 NA TRBV20-1 CSARGDRRGYTF
TRBJ2-3 many TRBV28 CASTSHAVGAINTDTQYF
TRBJ1-2 NA TRBV5-1 CASSLVTPTARINYGYTF
TRBJ1-2 NA TRBV12-3/TRBV12-4 CASRSGGINYGYTF
TRBJ2-7 many TRBV6-1 CASSAPGLAGEEQYF
TRBJ2-3 NA TRBV20-1 CSARGRWEEVSTDTQYF
TRBJ2-5 many TRBV12-3/TRBV12-4 CASSLGSQETQYF
TRBJ1-5 few TRBV11-2 CASSPGTGKSSGNQPQHF
TRBJ1-1 few TRBV12-3/TRBV12-4 CASSLPGGEAFF
TRBJ2-1 NA TRBV11-2 CASSVSGRAGGEQFF
TRBJ1-5 NA TRBV7-2 CASSTPRGPYQPQHF
TRBJ2-7 few TRBV3-1 CASSQGSGAVYEQYF
TRBJ2-1 NA TRBV3-1 CASMATSGDNEQFF